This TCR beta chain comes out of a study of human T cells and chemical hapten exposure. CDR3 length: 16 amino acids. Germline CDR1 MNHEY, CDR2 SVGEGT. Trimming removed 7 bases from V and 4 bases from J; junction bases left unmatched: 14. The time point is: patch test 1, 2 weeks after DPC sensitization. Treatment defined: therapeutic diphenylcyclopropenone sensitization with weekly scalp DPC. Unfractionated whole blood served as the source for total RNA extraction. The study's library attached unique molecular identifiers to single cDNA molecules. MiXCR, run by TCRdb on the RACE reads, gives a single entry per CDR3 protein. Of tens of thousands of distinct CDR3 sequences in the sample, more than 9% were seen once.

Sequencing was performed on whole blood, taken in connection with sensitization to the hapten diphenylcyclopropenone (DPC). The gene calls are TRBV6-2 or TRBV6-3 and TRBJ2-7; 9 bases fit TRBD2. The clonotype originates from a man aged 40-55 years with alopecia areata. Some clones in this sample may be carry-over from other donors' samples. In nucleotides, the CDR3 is TGTGCCAGCACCACCCGGGCTAGCGGGATTCTTTACGAGCAGTACGTC. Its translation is CASTTRASGILYEQYV.